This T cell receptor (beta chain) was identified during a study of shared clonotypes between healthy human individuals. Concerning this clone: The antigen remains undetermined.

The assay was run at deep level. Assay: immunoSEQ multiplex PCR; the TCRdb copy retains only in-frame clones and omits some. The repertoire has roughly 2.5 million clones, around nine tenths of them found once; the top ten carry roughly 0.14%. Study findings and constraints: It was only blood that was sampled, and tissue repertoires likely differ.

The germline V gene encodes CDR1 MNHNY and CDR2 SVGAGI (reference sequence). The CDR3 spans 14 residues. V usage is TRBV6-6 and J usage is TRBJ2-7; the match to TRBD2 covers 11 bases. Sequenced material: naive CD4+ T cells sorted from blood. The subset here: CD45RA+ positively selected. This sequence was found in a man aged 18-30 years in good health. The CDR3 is CVSGAGTSGYEQYF. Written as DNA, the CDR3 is TGTGTCAGTGGGGCCGGGACTAGCGGTTACGAGCAGTACTTC.